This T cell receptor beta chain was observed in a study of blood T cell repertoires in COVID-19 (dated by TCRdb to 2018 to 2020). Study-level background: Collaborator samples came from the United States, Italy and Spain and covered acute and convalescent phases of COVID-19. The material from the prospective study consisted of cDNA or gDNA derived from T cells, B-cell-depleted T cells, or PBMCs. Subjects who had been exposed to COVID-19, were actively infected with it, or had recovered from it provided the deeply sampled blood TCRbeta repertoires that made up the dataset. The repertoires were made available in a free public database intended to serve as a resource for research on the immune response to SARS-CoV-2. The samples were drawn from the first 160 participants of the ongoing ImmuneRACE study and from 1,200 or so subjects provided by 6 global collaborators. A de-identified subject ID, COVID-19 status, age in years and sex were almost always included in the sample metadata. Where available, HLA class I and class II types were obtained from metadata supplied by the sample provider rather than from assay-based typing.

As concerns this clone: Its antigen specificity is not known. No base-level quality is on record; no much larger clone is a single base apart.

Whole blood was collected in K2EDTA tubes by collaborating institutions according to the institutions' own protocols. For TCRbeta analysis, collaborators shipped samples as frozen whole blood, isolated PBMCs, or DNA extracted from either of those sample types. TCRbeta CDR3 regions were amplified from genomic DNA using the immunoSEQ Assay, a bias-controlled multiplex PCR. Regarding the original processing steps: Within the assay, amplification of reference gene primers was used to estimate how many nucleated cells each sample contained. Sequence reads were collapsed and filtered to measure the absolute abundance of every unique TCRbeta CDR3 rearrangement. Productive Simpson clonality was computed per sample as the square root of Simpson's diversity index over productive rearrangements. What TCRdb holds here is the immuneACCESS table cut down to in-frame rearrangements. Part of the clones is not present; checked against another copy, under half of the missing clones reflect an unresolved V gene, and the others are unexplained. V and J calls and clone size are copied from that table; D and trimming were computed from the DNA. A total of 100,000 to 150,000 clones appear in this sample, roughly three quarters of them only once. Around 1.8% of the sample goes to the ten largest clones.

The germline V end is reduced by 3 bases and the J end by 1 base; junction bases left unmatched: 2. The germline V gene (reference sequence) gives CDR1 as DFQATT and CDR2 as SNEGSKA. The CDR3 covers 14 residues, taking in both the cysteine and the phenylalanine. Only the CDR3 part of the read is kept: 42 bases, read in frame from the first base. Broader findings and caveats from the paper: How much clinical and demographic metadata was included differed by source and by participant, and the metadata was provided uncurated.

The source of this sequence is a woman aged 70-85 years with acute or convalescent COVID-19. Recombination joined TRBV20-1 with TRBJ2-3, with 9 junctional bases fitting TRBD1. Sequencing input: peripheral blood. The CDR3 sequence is CSASGTGRTDTQYF. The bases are TGCAGTGCTAGTGGGACAGGGCGCACAGATACGCAGTATTTT.